The next 7 T cell receptor beta chains were all read from a single sample in a study of blood T cell repertoires in COVID-19. The data were produced by immunoSEQ multiplex PCR, yet TCRdb's version contains in-frame clones alone and is incomplete. Found here are some 120,000 clones, around 80% of them singletons; the top ten hold about 40%. The sample comprised peripheral blood. Receptors were obtained from a man between 35 and 55 years old with active or convalescent COVID-19.

The gene calls are TRBV9 and TRBJ1-3; a possible D gene is TRBD1 (5 bases). V was pared by 4 bases and J by 8 bases, with 22 bases between. The CDR3 is made up of 16 amino acids. The germline V gene has CDR1 SGDLS and CDR2 YYNGEE. CDR3 residues: CASSPAPDGGGDTIYF. As DNA, the CDR3 is TGTGCCAGCAGCCCCGCTCCGGACGGGGGTGGGGACACCATATATTTT.

This clone was observed a few times. The chain joins TRBV11-2 to TRBJ2-7; D gene ambiguous. CDR1 SGHAT and CDR2 FQNNGV come from the germline V gene. This CDR3 is 13 amino acids long. V was cut by 2 bases and J by 2 bases, with 7 bases left in between. The CDR3 bases are TGTGCCAGCAGCTTAAGTGCAGCCTACGAGCAGTACTTC. It is translated as CASSLSAAYEQYF.

The chain combines TRBV5-4 with TRBJ2-5; TRBD1 might be the D (5 bases). The CDR3 spans 15 residues. The germline V gene encodes CDR1 SGHNT and CDR2 YYREEE (reference sequence). Trimming shortened V by 5 bases and J by 2 bases, and 16 bases separated the two germline ends. CDR3 in DNA: TGTGCCAGCAGTTTTGACAGATCAGTACAAGAGACCCAGTACTTC. Translation: CASSFDRSVQETQYF.

The chain carries TRBV29-1 and TRBJ1-1, with D unclear. Looked up from germline, CDR1 is SQVTM and CDR2 is ANQGSEA. This CDR3 has 11 amino acids. With 8 bases removed from V and 1 base from J, the gap between germline ends came to 8 bases. The CDR3 DNA follows: TGCAGCTTCTTCGGGAACACTGAAGCTTTCTTT. This gives the protein CSFFGNTEAFF. Full variable domain (remainder filled in from reference TRBV29-1 and TRBJ1-1): SAVISQKPSRDICQRGTSLTIQCQVDSQVTMMFWYRQQPGQSLTLIATANQGSEATYESGFVIDKFPISRPNLTFSTLTVSNMSPEDSSIYLCSFFGNTEAFFGQGTRLTVV.

The chain recombines TRBV28 with TRBJ1-2; D is ambiguous. The length of the CDR3 is 12 residues. With 1 base removed from V and 4 bases from J, the gap between germline ends came to 4 bases. Looked up from germline, CDR1 is MDHEN and CDR2 is SYDVKM. CDR3 sequence reads: CASSLLSYGYTF. CDR3 DNA sequence: TGTGCCAGCAGTTTATTGAGCTATGGCTACACCTTC.

The genes are TRBV27 and TRBJ2-6, with 7 bases matching TRBD1. The junction had 3 bases not matched to a gene; V was cut back by 3 bases and J by 4 bases. Germline CDR1 is MNHEY and CDR2 is SMNVEV (reference sequence). The CDR3 sequence is 15 residues long. The CDR3 spells CASSLTGYGANVLTF. The CDR3 bases are TGTGCCAGCAGTTTGACAGGGTACGGGGCCAACGTCCTGACTTTC.

The sample holds one count of this clone. The chain employs TRBV7-2 and TRBJ2-1; 10 bases align to TRBD2. The CDR3 is 15 amino acids. Germline CDR1 reads SGHTA; CDR2 reads FQGNSA. Germline trimming cut 4 bases from V and 10 bases from J; bases unmatched to any gene: 10. The CDR3 is CASSSRSGRANEQFF. In DNA form, the CDR3 reads TGTGCCAGCAGCTCGCGGAGCGGGAGGGCCAACGAGCAGTTCTTC.